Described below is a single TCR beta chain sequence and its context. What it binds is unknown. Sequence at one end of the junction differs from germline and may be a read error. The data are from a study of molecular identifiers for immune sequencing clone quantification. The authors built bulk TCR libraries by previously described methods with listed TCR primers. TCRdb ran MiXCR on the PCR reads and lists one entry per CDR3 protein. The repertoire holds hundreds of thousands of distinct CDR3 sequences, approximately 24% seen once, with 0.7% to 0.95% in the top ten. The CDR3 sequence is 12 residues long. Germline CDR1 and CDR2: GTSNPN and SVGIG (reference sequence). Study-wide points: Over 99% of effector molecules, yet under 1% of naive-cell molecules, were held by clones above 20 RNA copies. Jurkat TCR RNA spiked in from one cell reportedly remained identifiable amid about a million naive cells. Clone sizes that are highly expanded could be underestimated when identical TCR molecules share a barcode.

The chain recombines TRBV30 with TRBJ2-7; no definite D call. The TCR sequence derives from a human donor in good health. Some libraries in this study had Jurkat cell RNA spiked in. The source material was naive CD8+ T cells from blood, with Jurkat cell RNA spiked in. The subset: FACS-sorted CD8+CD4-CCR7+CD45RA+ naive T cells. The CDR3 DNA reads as TGTGCCTGGGGTGTCCTTGGTTTCGGGCAGTACTTC. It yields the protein CAWGVLGFGQYF.